This TCR beta chain comes out of a study of blood T cell repertoires in COVID-19. Study-level background: Some COVID-19 samples were acute and others convalescent; all came from the United States, Italy and Spain. T cells, B-cell-depleted T cells, or PBMCs provided the cDNA or gDNA that served as material.

Those enrolled, adults aged 18 to 89 years, came from roughly 22 US areas. In the authors' workflow: For nucleated cells, counts were estimated from reference gene primer amplification. The repertoire was sequenced with immunoSEQ multiplex PCR; TCRdb's copy has only in-frame clones and lacks some. V and J calls and clone size follow that table, whereas D and trimming were derived from the DNA. The sample holds around 250,000 clones; roughly nine tenths are singletons and the top ten take 1.2%. CDR3 length: 15 amino acids. V was cut by 7 bases and J by 1 base, with 13 bases left in between. Per germline, CDR1 MNHEY and CDR2 SVGAGI.

This sequence joins TRBV6-5 and TRBJ2-2, with unresolved D. The receptor was derived from a human donor in a cohort exposed to, infected with or recovered from COVID-19 (not recorded which). The donor label of this sample is uncertain. The specimen was PBMCs or T cells enriched from blood (not recorded which). DNA of the CDR3: TGTGCCAGCAAGCCAGCGAACAAGAACACCGGGGAGCTGTTTTTT. Amino acids: CASKPANKNTGELFF.